Sequencing of this T cell receptor beta chain was carried out in a study of Ad26.COV2.S vaccination and SARS-CoV-2 variants. The protocol was immunoSEQ multiplex PCR, while the TCRdb copy is restricted to in-frame clones and leaves out a portion. Of about 680,000 clones listed, around 90% were seen once; the top ten hold approximately 1.5%. The length of the CDR3 is 15 residues. V lost 5 bases and J 6 bases, leaving 16 bases between the germline ends. Looked up from germline, CDR1 is LGHDT and CDR2 is YNNKEL (reference sequence). Treatment denoted: around 19 received Ad26.COV2.S at low or high dose, single or two shots; several received placebo; per-sample allocation not given. All samples were drawn on day 63, counting from the first vaccine or placebo injection.

The rearrangement uses TRBV3-1 (or the pseudogene TRBV3-2) and TRBJ2-2; possibly TRBD1 for D (6 bases). Material: peripheral blood, obtained in a trial of Ad26.COV2.S vaccine versus placebo. The clonotype comes from a person aged 18-65 years who received the Ad26.COV2.S COVID-19 vaccine or a placebo. The CDR3 nucleotides read TGTGCCAGCAGCTTGGGACACCTCGGCTCCGGGGAGCTGTTTTTT. Its protein product is CASSLGHLGSGELFF.